This entry is about one T cell receptor beta chain. The antigen remains unidentified. The data stem from a study of cytomegalovirus exposure and HLA in healthy donors. 60 Vbeta and 13 Jbeta primers were used in PCR. TCRdb's copy holds only in-frame clones and misses some; the assay was immunoSEQ multiplex PCR. The sample lists about 100,000 clones; around 76% were seen once. Study-level points and caveats: Overall, 164 TCR beta chains were annotated as cytomegalovirus-associated.

This TCR derives from a man aged 35 to 55 in good health and CMV-seropositive. The sequenced sample was PBMCs.

CDR3 nucleotides: TGTGCCAGCAGTTTAGGGACAGGGGTCTTGAACACTGAAGCTTTCTTT. Its translation: CASSLGTGVLNTEAFF. The V and J genes are TRBV28 and TRBJ1-1, with 10 bases lining up with TRBD1. With 2 bases clipped from V and 0 bases from J, the junction kept 3 bases outside the gene matches. The V gene's germline CDR1 is MDHEN and CDR2 SYDVKM. The CDR3 consists of 16 residues.